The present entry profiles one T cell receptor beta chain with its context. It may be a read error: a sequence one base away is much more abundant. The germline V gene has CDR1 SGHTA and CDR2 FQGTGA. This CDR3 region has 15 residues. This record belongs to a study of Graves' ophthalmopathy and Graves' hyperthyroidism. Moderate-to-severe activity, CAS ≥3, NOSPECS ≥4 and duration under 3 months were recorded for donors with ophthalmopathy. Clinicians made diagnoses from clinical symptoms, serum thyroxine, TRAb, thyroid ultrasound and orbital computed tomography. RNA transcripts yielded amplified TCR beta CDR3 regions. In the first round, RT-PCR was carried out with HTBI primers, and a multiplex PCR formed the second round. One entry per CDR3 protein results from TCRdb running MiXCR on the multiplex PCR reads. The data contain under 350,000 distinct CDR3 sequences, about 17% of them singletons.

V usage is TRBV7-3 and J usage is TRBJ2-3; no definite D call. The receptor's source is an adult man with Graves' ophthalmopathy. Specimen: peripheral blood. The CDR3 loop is CAISLIGSSTDTQYF. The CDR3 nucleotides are TGTGCCATCAGCTTAATCGGGTCTAGCACAGATACGCAGTATTTT.